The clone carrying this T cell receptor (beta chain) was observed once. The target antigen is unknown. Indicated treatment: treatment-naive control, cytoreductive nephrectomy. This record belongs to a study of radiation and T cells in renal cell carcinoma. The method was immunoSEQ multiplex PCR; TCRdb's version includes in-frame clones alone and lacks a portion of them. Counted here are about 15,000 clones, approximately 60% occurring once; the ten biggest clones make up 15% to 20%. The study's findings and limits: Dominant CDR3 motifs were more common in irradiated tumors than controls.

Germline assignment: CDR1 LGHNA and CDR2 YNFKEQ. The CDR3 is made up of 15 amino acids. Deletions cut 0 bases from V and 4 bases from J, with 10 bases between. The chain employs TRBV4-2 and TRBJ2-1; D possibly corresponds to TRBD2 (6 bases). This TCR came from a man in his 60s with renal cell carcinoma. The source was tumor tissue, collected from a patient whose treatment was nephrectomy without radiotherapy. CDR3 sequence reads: CASSQDGTPYNEQFF. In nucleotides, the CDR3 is TGTGCCAGCAGCCAAGACGGGACTCCTTACAATGAGCAGTTCTTC.